This T cell receptor beta chain originates from a study of OX40 agonist ivuxolimab in advanced cancers. Study results and caveats: The expanded peripheral T cells' antigen specificity was not determined.

Profiling relied on immunoSEQ multiplex PCR, and the TCRdb table lists in-frame clones only, not all of them. The profile covers roughly 100,000 clones, with 90% to 95% appearing a single time and 0.25% to 0.3% taken by the ten largest. Systemic immunosuppression or autoimmune disease history was grounds to exclude patients. CDR1 and CDR2 (germline): SEHNR, FQNEAQ (reference sequence). Germline trimming cut 5 bases from V and 5 bases from J; bases unmatched to any gene: 10. This CDR3 has 15 residues. Details on this clone: The antigen is not known.

This receptor was obtained from an adult with an advanced solid tumor such as melanoma, head and neck, liver or kidney cancer. The material was CD4+ or CD8+ T cells sorted from blood, obtained in a trial of the OX40 agonist ivuxolimab. The chain combines TRBV7-9 with TRBJ2-3; 7 bases are a match to TRBD2. The CDR3 bases are TGTGCCAGCAGCCCCACCGGCGGGAGTCTAGATACGCAGTATTTT. Translated, it gives CASSPTGGSLDTQYF.